The 19 T cell receptor beta chains below were found in one sample sequenced in a study of T cells in Graves' hyperthyroidism and ophthalmopathy. TCR beta CDR3 region amplification was performed from RNA transcripts. Primed by the HTBI set, a first-round RT-PCR was run on the TCR CDR3. A single record per CDR3 protein comes from TCRdb applying MiXCR to the multiplex PCR reads. The sample contains fewer than 350,000 distinct CDR3 sequences, 15% to 20% of which appear only once. The sequencing input was blood. The receptors were gathered from a man between 50 and 59 years old with Graves' ophthalmopathy.

The gene calls are TRBV20-1 and TRBJ2-3; no clear D gene. The CDR3 contains 14 residues. Germline lookup yields CDR1 DFQATT and CDR2 SNEGSKA (reference sequence). V was cut by 6 bases and J by 2 bases, with 15 bases left in between. The CDR3 reads CSAPGGQTTDTQYF. CDR3 nucleotides: TGCAGTGCGCCCGGTGGTCAGACCACAGATACGCAGTATTTT.

The CDR3 sequence is CASSPALGGSGSGYTF. The CDR3 DNA follows: TGTGCCAGTAGTCCCGCCCTGGGAGGGTCGGGTAGTGGCTACACCTTC. The chain has TRBV19 and TRBJ1-2; D is undetermined. This CDR3 contains 16 residues. The germline V and J ends were trimmed by 5 bases and 7 bases, with 23 bases remaining between them. The germline V gene encodes CDR1 LNHDA and CDR2 SQIVND (reference sequence). Together with reference TRBV19 and TRBJ1-2, the CDR3 gives the full variable domain: DGGITQSPKYLFRKEGQNVTLSCEQNLNHDAMYWYRQDPGQGLRLIYYSQIVNDFQKGDIAEGYSVSREKKESFPLTVTSAQKNPTAFYLCASSPALGGSGSGYTFGSGTRLTVV.

This sequence joins TRBV5-1 and TRBJ2-1, with 10 bases lining up with TRBD2. Germline CDR1 SGHRS, CDR2 YFSETQ. Losses at the gene ends were 0 bases for V and 6 bases for J; bases not matched to a gene: 15. This CDR3 spans 19 amino acids. CDR3 region: CASSLEVGASGSVVNEQFF. DNA for the CDR3: TGCGCCAGCAGCTTGGAGGTCGGGGCTAGCGGGAGTGTTGTCAATGAGCAGTTCTTC.

This clonotype was found many times. The rearrangement links TRBV7-2 to TRBJ1-5; D is unresolved. Trimming took off 2 bases at V and 5 bases at J, with 7 bases between the two ends. This CDR3 comprises 13 residues. The germline CDR1 and CDR2 sequences are SGHTA and FQGNSA. This CDR3 reads CASSLRSDQPQHF. CDR3 nucleotides: TGTGCCAGCAGCTTAAGGAGCGATCAGCCCCAGCATTTT.

This clonotype has just a few counts. The gene calls are TRBV27 and TRBJ1-3; the D is unclear. The CDR3 runs to 15 residues. Germline loops: CDR1 MNHEY, CDR2 SMNVEV (reference sequence). The ends were cut back, 0 bases at V and 4 bases at J, with 10 bases in the middle. CDR3 in DNA: TGTGCCAGCAGTTTATCAGGCAGCCTCGGAAACACCATATATTTT. Protein sequence: CASSLSGSLGNTIYF.

The rearrangement links TRBV3-1 to TRBJ2-1, with 9 bases matching TRBD1. The V and J ends lost 0 bases and 7 bases, in that order; junction bases with no gene match: 13. Per germline, CDR1 LGHDT and CDR2 YNNKEL (reference sequence). The CDR3 is 18 amino acids. The DNA of the CDR3 is TGTGCCAGCAGCCAAGAGTCTCTCGGGGGACAGGGAGGAAATGAGCAGTTCTTC. Its protein product is CASSQESLGGQGGNEQFF.

The CDR3, as DNA: TGTGCCAGCAGCCGGACCCCAGGCTCTGGGGCCAACGTCCTGACTTTC. Protein sequence: CASSRTPGSGANVLTF. The rearrangement joins TRBV3-1 to TRBJ2-6; D is ambiguous. Trimming cost V 4 bases and J 0 bases, with 10 bases left between them. The germline CDR1 and CDR2 sequences are LGHDT and YNNKEL (reference sequence). There are 16 residues in the CDR3.

The table lists this clonotype with many counts. The chain joins TRBV7-3 to TRBJ1-1, with no clear D. Trimming removed 6 bases at V and 5 bases at J, with 13 bases between. The CDR3 runs 13 residues. Germline CDR1 reads SGHTA; CDR2 reads FQGTGA. In DNA form, the CDR3 reads TGTGCCAGCAGACTCGAGTTGGCGACTGAAGCTTTCTTT. Translation: CASRLELATEAFF.

This clonotype was detected many times. V and J are TRBV7-3 and TRBJ2-5; D possibly matches TRBD1 or TRBD2 (5 bases each). Germline V lookup: CDR1 SGHTA, CDR2 FQGTGA. The CDR3 covers 13 residues. V shed 4 bases and J shed 5 bases, with 11 bases lying between them. The CDR3: CASSWDGGETQYF. DNA for the CDR3: TGTGCCAGCAGCTGGGACGGTGGGGAGACCCAGTACTTC.

This clonotype came up many times. The chain has TRBV20-1 and TRBJ2-1; 10 bases fit TRBD1. V lost 6 bases to trimming and J lost 4 bases; unmatched junction nucleotides: 9. CDR1 DFQATT and CDR2 SNEGSKA come from the germline V gene (reference sequence). This CDR3 contains 15 residues. The CDR3 is CSARKDRGNYNEQFF. CDR3 nucleotides: TGCAGTGCCCGTAAGGACAGGGGGAATTACAATGAGCAGTTCTTC.

This clonotype has more than one count but fewer than ten. The gene calls are TRBV7-3 and TRBJ2-5, with 7 positions matching TRBD2. Trimming cost V 4 bases and J 5 bases; bases outside gene matches: 10. The CDR3 is made up of 15 amino acids. Germline loops: CDR1 SGHTA, CDR2 FQGTGA. The CDR3 region has the DNA TGTGCCAGCAGCTCTTTCGGGGGGAGGAGTGAGACCCAGTACTTC. Residues: CASSSFGGRSETQYF.

Many counts were recorded for this clonotype. V and J are TRBV20-1 and TRBJ2-7; D remains unclear. The CDR3 runs to 13 residues. V shed 1 base and J shed 5 bases, with 12 bases lying between them. Germline V gives CDR1 DFQATT, CDR2 SNEGSKA (reference sequence). The CDR3 bases are TGCAGTGCTAGAGGTGGTAGGCCAGACGAGCAGTACTTC. This gives the protein CSARGGRPDEQYF.

In this sample, this clonotype turned up a few times. V usage is TRBV18 and J usage is TRBJ1-1, with D perhaps matching TRBD1 (6 bases). The CDR3 has 17 residues. The germline V gene encodes CDR1 KGHSH and CDR2 LQKENI. V lost 1 base to trimming and J lost 3 bases, with 18 bases between them. The CDR3 region is CASSPLSQGMWDTEAFF. The CDR3 DNA is TGTGCCAGCTCACCACTTTCCCAGGGGATGTGGGACACTGAAGCTTTCTTT.

The chain carries TRBV28 and TRBJ1-6; D unresolved. The CDR3 loop spans 19 amino acids. CDR1 is MDHEN, CDR2 SYDVKM, per germline. Trimming left V 6 bases short and J 0 bases short, with 21 bases between. This CDR3 is CASSQDPWATSSYNSPLHF. The CDR3 nucleotides read TGTGCCAGCAGCCAAGATCCTTGGGCAACTAGCTCCTATAATTCACCCCTCCACTTT.

Worth noting for this clonotype: The DNA is omitted, as the CDR3 cannot be located on it reliably, and the CDR3 follows TCRdb's listing. The J gene is TRBJ2-4, the V gene TRBV28; the tabulated D call, TRBD1, remains unverified against the DNA. The length of the CDR3 is 15 amino acids, counting both ends. Germline V gene sequence: CDR1 MDHEN, CDR2 SYDVKM. CDR3 amino acids: CASSFGPGKKNIQYF.

The table lists this clonotype with many counts. This chain joins TRBV13 and TRBJ2-3; 9 bases align to TRBD2. The CDR3 consists of 16 residues. The V gene end was trimmed by 1 base and the J gene end by 4 bases; junction bases not matched to a gene: 6. Per germline, CDR1 PRHDT and CDR2 FYEKMQ (reference sequence). CDR3 protein: CASSLDLAGLADTQYF. The CDR3 DNA sequence: TGTGCCAGCAGCTTAGACCTAGCGGGACTCGCAGATACGCAGTATTTT.

The table lists this clonotype with many counts. This chain links TRBV2 with TRBJ2-3; weak D call: TRBD1 (5 bases). V dropped 0 bases and J dropped 5 bases, with 15 bases sitting between them. The germline CDR1 and CDR2 sequences are SNHLY and FYNNEI. The length of the CDR3 is 16 residues. CDR3 sequence: CASSEALRRDQDTQYF. The CDR3 DNA reads as TGTGCCAGCAGTGAAGCGCTTCGCAGGGATCAAGATACGCAGTATTTT.

In DNA form, the CDR3 reads TGCAGTGCTAGAGATCCGGCCAGGGTGGACACTGAAGCTTTCTTT. The encoded protein is CSARDPARVDTEAFF. The chain uses TRBV20-1 and TRBJ1-1; possibly TRBD1 for D (5 bases). This CDR3 spans 15 amino acids. Germline loops: CDR1 DFQATT, CDR2 SNEGSKA (reference sequence). V was clipped by 0 bases and J by 3 bases, with 14 bases between them.

This clonotype has more than one count but fewer than ten. The genes are TRBV6-1 and TRBJ1-2, with D perhaps matching TRBD1 (6 bases). V dropped 5 bases and J dropped 4 bases, with 26 bases sitting between them. The CDR3 covers 18 residues. The V gene's germline CDR1 is MNHNS and CDR2 SASEGT. The CDR3, as DNA: TGTGCCAGCAGTTACAGGGCTCCAGAGGGGTATTCCAGCTATGGCTACACCTTC. Translation: CASSYRAPEGYSSYGYTF.